This TCR beta chain originates from a study of blood T cell repertoires in COVID-19. Turning to the study itself: The United States, Italy and Spain provided the acute and convalescent COVID-19 samples. T cells, B-cell-depleted T cells, or PBMCs provided the cDNA or gDNA that served as material.

This CDR3 is 17 amino acids long. The ends lost 0 bases at V and 2 bases at J; junction bases unmatched: 6. Per germline, CDR1 SGHNT and CDR2 YYREEE (reference sequence). The data were produced by immunoSEQ multiplex PCR, yet TCRdb's version contains in-frame clones alone and is incomplete. The table lists 150,000 or so clones, roughly 84% of them singletons. The clonotype was recovered from a woman aged 60-75 years with acute or convalescent COVID-19. This chain connects TRBV5-4 to TRBJ2-2; 8 nucleotides align to TRBD1. The source material was peripheral blood. The chain's CDR3 is CASSLGQGMLNTGELFF. CDR3 DNA sequence: TGTGCCAGCAGCTTGGGACAGGGGATGCTCAACACCGGGGAGCTGTTTTTT. The variable domain in full, completed from reference TRBV5-4 and TRBJ2-2, reads ETGVTQSPTHLIKTRGQQVTLRCSSQSGHNTVSWYQQALGQGPQFIFQYYREEENGRGNFPPRFSGLQFPNYSSELNVNALELDDSALYLCASSLGQGMLNTGELFFGEGSRLTVL.